The clone carrying this T cell receptor (beta chain) was observed many times. These data belong to a study of human T cells and chemical hapten exposure. Study context: Diphenylcyclopropenone was administered weekly to the scalp of patients throughout the approximately 23-week study.

In the library, unique molecular identifiers were attached to individual cDNA molecules. One entry per CDR3 protein results from TCRdb running MiXCR on the RACE reads. The table shows around 330,000 distinct CDR3 sequences, with 5.5% occurring only once. The CDR3 is made up of 15 amino acids. V was clipped by 3 bases and J by 1 base, with 13 bases between them. Germline values: CDR1 MDHEN, CDR2 SYDVKM. Time point: pre-sensitization, week 0. Treatment indicated: therapeutic diphenylcyclopropenone sensitization with weekly scalp DPC. This chain joins TRBV28 and TRBJ2-7, with D maybe TRBD1 (6 bases). The sample here was whole blood, taken in connection with sensitization to the hapten diphenylcyclopropenone (DPC). The receptor was isolated from a woman under 30 with alopecia areata. Some clones in this sample may be carry-over from other donors' samples. CDR3 sequence reads: CASSFVGQGSYEQYF. CDR3 in DNA: TGTGCCAGCAGTTTTGTGGGGCAGGGGTCCTACGAGCAGTACTTC.